Listed here are 27 T cell receptor beta chains from one sample, sequenced in a study of breast tumors, draining lymph nodes, adjacent tissues. The lymph nodes were axillary draining lymph nodes from breast cancer patients. MiXCR, applied by TCRdb to the multiplex PCR reads, yields one record per CDR3 protein. The sample has about 100,000 distinct CDR3 sequences; 21% are singletons. Sequenced material: axillary lymph node tissue. These receptors were collected from a female donor with breast cancer. Some clones in this sample may be carry-over from other donors' samples.

Of note for this clonotype: A much larger clone differs from this one at a single base, so this may be a read error. The chain couples TRBV2 to TRBJ1-4; D remains unclear. In germline, CDR1 is SNHLY, CDR2 FYNNEI. V was trimmed by 6 bases and J by 5 bases, leaving 13 bases between them. The CDR3 sequence is 14 residues long. The chain's CDR3 is CASSTPTSNEKLFF. CDR3 in DNA: TGTGCCAGCAGCACCCCGACCTCCAATGAAAAACTGTTTTTT.

This clonotype was seen ten or more times. The chain uses TRBV6-1 and TRBJ2-5, with TRBD1 identical over 7 bases. From germline, CDR1 is MNHNS and CDR2 SASEGT. The CDR3 is made up of 15 amino acids. Germline trimming cut 7 bases from V and 5 bases from J; bases unmatched to any gene: 13. CDR3 DNA: TGTGCCAGCAACAACAGGGGCCTGTTCGTGGAGACCCAGTACTTC. Its protein is CASNNRGLFVETQYF.

This clonotype was recorded many times. The chain employs TRBV7-9 and TRBJ1-4; D remains unclear. This CDR3 has 16 residues. Germline CDR1 is SEHNR and CDR2 is FQNEAQ (reference sequence). V was shortened by 1 base and J by 5 bases, with 14 bases between the two germline ends. This chain's CDR3 is CASSLVVGSRNEKLFF. The CDR3 DNA follows: TGTGCCAGCAGCTTAGTCGTCGGCAGCAGAAATGAAAAACTGTTTTTT.

In this sample, this clonotype turned up many times. The rearrangement joins TRBV15 to TRBJ1-2; possibly TRBD1 for D (5 bases). Trimming removed 3 bases from V and 2 bases from J, with 7 bases in between. Germline V lookup: CDR1 LNHNV, CDR2 YYDKDF (reference sequence). CDR3 size: 13 residues. DNA of the CDR3: TGTGCCACCAGCAGGGAGGGGAACTATGGCTACACCTTC. Translated: CATSREGNYGYTF.

The rearrangement links TRBV19 to TRBJ2-2, with D possibly being TRBD1 (6 bases). Between the trimmed V and J ends, which lost 6 bases and 1 base, there was a span of 9 bases. The CDR3 is 14 residues long. CDR1 and CDR2 from the germline V gene are LNHDA and SQIVND (reference sequence). The CDR3 nucleotides read TGTGCCAGTAGGTGGGGGCGGAACACCGGGGAGCTGTTTTTT. It codes for CASRWGRNTGELFF.

This clonotype was picked up many times. The chain joins TRBV10-3 to TRBJ2-5; a weak D match, TRBD2 (6 bases). Per the germline V gene, CDR1 is ENHRY and CDR2 is SYGVKD. This CDR3 has 13 amino acids. V was clipped by 2 bases and J by 4 bases, with 8 bases between them. The CDR3, as DNA: TGTGCCATCAGTGAGGGGGGGTCAGAGACCCAGTACTTC. Protein sequence: CAISEGGSETQYF.

This chain uses TRBV7-3 with TRBJ1-2, with D hard to call. The CDR3 has 9 amino acids. Per the germline V gene, CDR1 is SGHTA and CDR2 is FQGTGA. V lost 6 bases, J lost 9 bases, and 5 bases lay in between. The CDR3 region is CASSARYTF. The CDR3 DNA reads TGTGCCAGCAGTGCTCGCTACACCTTC.

A note on this clonotype: A much larger clone differs by one base, so this may be a read error. This sequence joins TRBV28 and TRBJ2-5; 7 bases line up with TRBD2. The CDR3 consists of 16 residues. Germline assignment: CDR1 MDHEN and CDR2 SYDVKM. V lost 2 bases, J lost 4 bases, and 10 bases stayed unmatched. CDR3 loop: CASSLGGGGPVETQYF. Written as DNA, the CDR3 is TGTGCCAGCAGTTTAGGGGGGGGGGGTCCAGTAGAGACCCAGTACTTC. The whole variable domain, remainder taken from reference TRBV28 and TRBJ2-5, is DVKVTQSSRYLVKRTGEKVFLECVQDMDHENMFWYRQDPGLGLRLIYFSYDVKMKEKGDIPEGYSVSREKKERFSLILESASTNQTSMYLCASSLGGGGPVETQYFGPGTRLLVL.

This clonotype was seen at least ten times. CDR3 in amino acids: CASRGEGAQGPHEQYF. As DNA, the CDR3 is TGTGCCAGCAGGGGGGAGGGGGCCCAAGGACCTCACGAGCAGTACTTC. The chain links TRBV2 to TRBJ2-7; possibly TRBD1 or TRBD2 for D (7 bases each). Deletions cut 6 bases from V and 5 bases from J, with 23 bases between. Germline CDR1 SNHLY, CDR2 FYNNEI. The CDR3 is made up of 16 amino acids.

This sequence joins TRBV2 and TRBJ2-1, with 11 bases identical to TRBD2. V was clipped by 2 bases and J by 6 bases; unmatched bases: 3. The CDR3 extends over 15 amino acids. The germline gives CDR1 SNHLY, CDR2 FYNNEI. The DNA for the CDR3 is TGTGCCAGCAGTGAAACTAGCGGGAGCGGCAATGAGCAGTTCTTC. Protein: CASSETSGSGNEQFF. Supplemented by reference TRBV2 and TRBJ2-1, the full variable domain reads EPEVTQTPSHQVTQMGQEVILRCVPISNHLYFYWYRQILGQKVEFLVSFYNNEISEKSEIFDDQFSVERPDGSNFTLKIRSTKLEDSAMYFCASSETSGSGNEQFFGPGTRLTVL.

As for this clonotype: One base away lies a much larger clone, so this may be a sequencing read error. The rearrangement uses TRBV5-1 and TRBJ1-2; 7 bases map to TRBD1. The CDR3 spans 13 residues. CDR1 and CDR2 from the germline V gene are SGHRS and YFSETQ. The CDR3 coding sequence is TGCGCCAGCAGCCCTGACAGGGTTGGAGGCTACGCCTTC. Amino acids: CASSPDRVGGYAF.

This clonotype has ten or more counts. The chain recombines TRBV11-2 with TRBJ2-7; 16 bases align to TRBD2. The CDR3 has 18 amino acids. Trimming at V came to 5 bases and at J to 4 bases, leaving 11 bases not matched to a gene. CDR1 and CDR2 from the germline V gene are SGHAT and FQNNGV. In DNA, the CDR3 is TGTGCCAGCAGCATAACCACCGGGACTAGCGGGAGGGCTTACGAGCAGTACTTC. Translated, it gives CASSITTGTSGRAYEQYF.

This clonotype was seen just once. One end of the junction fails to match germline, which may point to a read error. The chain joins TRBV2 to TRBJ1-6; D is uncertain. This CDR3 is 16 amino acids long. Germline loops: CDR1 SNHLY, CDR2 FYNNEI. CDR3: CASSESDLGVNSPPHF. In DNA, the CDR3 is TGTGCCAGCAGTGAATCCGATCTTGGTGTCAATTCACCCCCCCACTTT. Supplemented by reference TRBV2 and TRBJ1-6, the full variable domain reads EPEVTQTPSHQVTQMGQEVILRCVPISNHLYFYWYRQILGQKVEFLVSFYNNEISEKSEIFDDQFSVERPDGSNFTLKIRSTKLEDSAMYFCASSESDLGVNSPPHFGNGTRLTVT.

There are many counts of this clonotype. The chain has TRBV5-4 and TRBJ1-3; D is uncertain. Germline values: CDR1 SGHNT, CDR2 YYREEE (reference sequence). The CDR3 loop spans 13 amino acids. V lost 5 bases, J lost 0 bases, and 6 bases lay in between. DNA for the CDR3: TGTGCCAGCAGATTCTACTCTGGAAACACCATATATTTT. Amino acids: CASRFYSGNTIYF.

Comment on this clonotype: A read error is possible here, since a much larger clone lies one base away. The chain's CDR3 is CAGSFGTGYGYTF. CDR3 bases: TGCGCCGGCAGCTTTGGGACAGGCTATGGCTACACCTTC. This chain connects TRBV5-1 to TRBJ1-2; the match to TRBD1 covers 8 bases. This CDR3 region has 13 residues. Germline values: CDR1 SGHRS, CDR2 YFSETQ.

This chain joins TRBV2 and TRBJ1-5, with 7 bases fitting TRBD1. This CDR3 region has 13 residues. Germline V gene data show CDR1 as SNHLY and CDR2 as FYNNEI. The ends lost 11 bases at V and 4 bases at J; junction bases unmatched: 8. The CDR3 DNA reads as TGTGCCGGAGGGACAGACCTTAATCAGCCCCAGCATTTT. Residues: CAGGTDLNQPQHF.

This clonotype has ten or more counts. The gene calls are TRBV10-3 and TRBJ2-6, with D tentatively TRBD1 (6 bases). CDR1 and CDR2 (germline): ENHRY, SYGVKD. Trimming pared 7 bases from V and 4 bases from J, leaving 11 bases between. This CDR3 is built from 14 residues. CDR3 coding DNA: TGTGCCATCACCACAGGGTTAGGGGCCAACGTCCTGACTTTC. This codes for CAITTGLGANVLTF.

There are a few counts of this clonotype. This chain uses TRBV2 with TRBJ2-4; 9 positions agree with TRBD1. The CDR3 consists of 14 residues. The germline V gene has CDR1 SNHLY and CDR2 FYNNEI. The V and J ends lost 3 bases and 15 bases, in that order; junction bases with no gene match: 12. CDR3 amino acids: CASSDQDRGFVGYF. The CDR3 DNA sequence: TGTGCCAGCAGTGATCAGGACAGGGGCTTTGTTGGGTACTTC.

The J gene is TRBJ1-1, the V gene TRBV10-3; 7 bases fit TRBD1. Trimming removed 6 bases from V and 0 bases from J; junction bases left unmatched: 4. This CDR3 comprises 14 residues. CDR1 is ENHRY, CDR2 SYGVKD, per germline. CDR3 amino acids: CAIRDRALNTEAFF. In nucleotides, the CDR3 is TGTGCCATCAGAGACAGGGCCTTGAACACTGAAGCTTTCTTT.

This clonotype was observed at least ten times. The CDR3 nucleotides read TGCAGCGTTGAGACAGGGTTTGGCTACACCTTC. Protein: CSVETGFGYTF. J is TRBJ1-2 and V is TRBV29-1; 7 positions match TRBD1. The ends lost 3 bases at V and 7 bases at J; junction bases unmatched: 2. Looked up from germline, CDR1 is SQVTM and CDR2 is ANQGSEA. This CDR3 region has 11 residues.

This clonotype has ten or more counts. The rearrangement links TRBV9 to TRBJ1-5; perhaps TRBD1 as D (5 bases). The CDR3 is made up of 14 amino acids. V was shortened by 2 bases and J by 4 bases, with 10 bases between the two germline ends. Germline CDR1 reads SGDLS; CDR2 reads YYNGEE. This CDR3 reads CASSVGGGNQPQHF. The CDR3 coding sequence is TGTGCCAGCAGCGTCGGGGGGGGAAATCAGCCCCAGCATTTT.

The chain carries TRBV10-3 and TRBJ2-1, with 9 bases aligning to TRBD1. V shed 2 bases and J 6 bases; nucleotides not matched to a gene: 5. Germline lookup yields CDR1 ENHRY and CDR2 SYGVKD. This CDR3 region has 15 residues. The CDR3 region has the DNA TGTGCCATCAGTGAGCCCGGGACAGGGTTCAATGAGCAGTTCTTC. Protein product: CAISEPGTGFNEQFF.

This clonotype was recorded many times. The chain uses TRBV2 and TRBJ1-5, with D possibly TRBD1 on 5 matching bases. Trimming shortened V by 4 bases and J by 0 bases, and 7 bases separated the two germline ends. The CDR3 contains 14 residues. Germline CDR1 and CDR2: SNHLY and FYNNEI. The CDR3 protein is CASSAGYSNQPQHF. In DNA, the CDR3 is TGTGCCAGCAGTGCAGGGTATAGCAATCAGCCCCAGCATTTT.

This clonotype has ten or more counts. This chain joins TRBV7-2 and TRBJ2-1; D assignment may be TRBD1 or TRBD2 (6 bases each). Germline V gives CDR1 SGHTA, CDR2 FQGNSA. The CDR3 is made up of 12 amino acids. Deletions cut 3 bases from V and 10 bases from J, with 10 bases between. Written as DNA, the CDR3 is TGTGCCAGCAGCTTCCAGGGGAGGGAGCAGTTCTTC. This sequence encodes CASSFQGREQFF.

This clonotype was observed at least ten times. This rearrangement joins TRBV4-1 to TRBJ2-7; 7 nucleotides line up with TRBD2. The CDR3 is made up of 15 amino acids. From germline, CDR1 is MGHRA and CDR2 YSYEKL. V shed 3 bases, J shed 6 bases, and the junction held 11 bases outside the gene matches. CDR3 coding DNA: TGCGCCAGCAGCCACGGACTAGTGTGGAGCGGCGAGCAGTACTTC. This codes for CASSHGLVWSGEQYF.

This clonotype was seen repeatedly, ten times or more. For the CDR3, the DNA is TGTGCCAGCAGCTTATCCCTGGGAGACTACGAGCAGTACTTC. It is translated as CASSLSLGDYEQYF. The chain carries TRBV7-9 and TRBJ2-7; D is perhaps TRBD2 (5 bases). Germline assignment: CDR1 SEHNR and CDR2 FQNEAQ (reference sequence). Between the trimmed V and J ends, which lost 2 bases and 3 bases, there was a span of 11 bases. This CDR3 spans 14 amino acids.

This clonotype has a count of ten or more. V gene TRBV11-2 combines with J gene TRBJ2-5, with a weak D call TRBD2 (6 bases). CDR1 and CDR2 from the germline V gene are SGHAT and FQNNGV. CDR3 length: 12 amino acids. V lost 1 base to trimming and J lost 9 bases, with 9 bases between them. The CDR3 region is CASSLGGGSQYF. The CDR3 coding sequence is TGTGCCAGCAGCTTAGGTGGGGGGTCCCAGTACTTC.